The T cell receptor (beta chain) under discussion was sequenced for a study of T cell repertoires in cytomegalovirus infection. Study-wide results and caveats: There were carriers of CMV plus the relevant HLA, and cumulative public TCR beta family frequency identified them. Predominance within the ex vivo response was attributable to HLA-C-restricted CMV-specific TCR beta clonotypes.

This clonotype was picked up many times. Its matching antigen is unknown. MiXCR, run by TCRdb on the reads, gives a single entry per CDR3 protein. Of hundreds of thousands of distinct CDR3 sequences in the sample, 15% to 20% are singletons; the top ten hold around 8.6%. Per the germline V gene, CDR1 is SGHAT and CDR2 is FQNNGV. Trimming pared 4 bases from V and 2 bases from J, leaving 6 bases between. The CDR3 is made up of 12 amino acids. This receptor was identified in a human donor in good health (CMV status not recorded). Some clones in this sample may be carry-over from other donors' samples. The material sequenced was PBMCs. This rearrangement joins TRBV11-2 to TRBJ2-7, with D unresolved. The CDR3 DNA is TGTGCCAGCAGCTACCAAGCCTACGAGCAGTACTTC. It codes for CASSYQAYEQYF.